The 15 T cell receptor beta chains reported below all come from one sample, sequenced in a study of blood T cell repertoires in COVID-19. Libraries were prepared by immunoSEQ multiplex PCR; TCRdb keeps only in-frame clonotypes and omits some of them. The sample shows fewer than 250,000 clones, approximately 87% of them seen only once. Sample: peripheral blood. Receptor source: a woman aged 45-60 years with acute or convalescent COVID-19.

This rearrangement joins TRBV29-1 to TRBJ2-3, with 11 bases aligning to TRBD1. The CDR3 extends over 15 amino acids. Germline V gene data show CDR1 as SQVTM and CDR2 as ANQGSEA. With V trimmed by 5 bases and J by 6 bases, 10 bases remained unmatched. The chain's CDR3 is CSVTPGTGGIDTQYF. CDR3 in DNA: TGCAGCGTTACCCCCGGGACAGGGGGAATCGATACGCAGTATTTT.

J is TRBJ1-2 and V is TRBV7-8; TRBD1 agrees at 7 bases. Germline trimming cut 5 bases from V and 7 bases from J; bases unmatched to any gene: 10. The CDR3 is made up of 14 amino acids. CDR1 and CDR2 from the germline V gene are SGHVS and FQNEAQ. The CDR3 loop reads CASSLTGKVAGYTF. CDR3 coding DNA: TGTGCCAGCAGCCTGACAGGGAAGGTTGCTGGCTACACCTTC.

This chain uses TRBV4-2 with TRBJ2-3; weak D call: TRBD2 (5 bases). V shed 0 bases and J shed 6 bases, with 13 bases lying between them. The CDR3 runs 15 residues. Per germline, CDR1 LGHNA and CDR2 YNFKEQ. This chain's CDR3 is CASSQELVWLDTQYF. The CDR3 DNA sequence: TGTGCCAGCAGCCAAGAACTAGTATGGCTGGATACGCAGTATTTT.

V and J are TRBV6-5 and TRBJ2-7, with D possibly TRBD1 on 5 matching bases. CDR1 is MNHEY and CDR2 is SVGAGI in the germline V gene. The CDR3 has 12 residues. Trimming shortened V by 7 bases and J by 4 bases, and 11 bases separated the two germline ends. This CDR3 reads CASKQEQYEQYF. The CDR3 nucleotides read TGTGCCAGCAAACAGGAGCAATACGAGCAGTACTTC.

Regarding this clone: Distinct nucleotide sequences in the sample also encode this CDR3. The J gene is TRBJ1-5, the V gene TRBV2; D ambiguous. Germline assignment: CDR1 SNHLY and CDR2 FYNNEI. CDR3 length: 14 amino acids. V was cut by 4 bases and J by 0 bases, with 7 bases left in between. DNA for the CDR3: TGTGCCAGCAGTGTACAGTATAGCAATCAGCCCCAGCATTTT. Translation: CASSVQYSNQPQHF.

The chain recombines TRBV7-8 with TRBJ2-5; a weak D match, TRBD2 (6 bases). The CDR3 totals 14 residues. V gave up 3 bases and J gave up 9 bases, with 17 bases separating them. Germline V gene sequence: CDR1 SGHVS, CDR2 FQNEAQ. Here the CDR3 reads CASSLGPSRRAQYF. The CDR3 region has the DNA TGTGCCAGCAGCTTGGGACCGAGTCGGAGGGCCCAGTACTTC.

This chain links TRBV11-2 with TRBJ2-1; TRBD1 is a possible D gene (5 bases). Germline-derived CDR1 and CDR2 are SGHAT and FQNNGV. V was pared by 6 bases and J by 7 bases, with 13 bases between. CDR3 length: 13 amino acids. Here the CDR3 reads CASSWGPGNEQFF. The CDR3 DNA reads TGTGCCAGCAGTTGGGGCCCTGGGAATGAGCAGTTCTTC. Based on the CDR3 plus reference TRBV11-2 and TRBJ2-1, the full variable domain is EAGVAQSPRYKIIEKRQSVAFWCNPISGHATLYWYQQILGQGPKLLIQFQNNGVVDDSQLPKDRFSAERLKGVDSTLKIQPAKLEDSAVYLCASSWGPGNEQFFGPGTRLTVL.

This chain connects TRBV2 to TRBJ2-5; the match to TRBD2 covers 10 bases. CDR1 is SNHLY and CDR2 is FYNNEI in the germline V gene. V shed 6 bases, J shed 5 bases, and the junction held 9 bases outside the gene matches. The CDR3 runs to 15 residues. For the CDR3, the DNA is TGTGCCAGCAGGCCCGGGACTAGCGCGTGGGAGACCCAGTACTTC. This gives the protein CASRPGTSAWETQYF. Full variable domain (outside the CDR3, taken from reference TRBV2 and TRBJ2-5): EPEVTQTPSHQVTQMGQEVILRCVPISNHLYFYWYRQILGQKVEFLVSFYNNEISEKSEIFDDQFSVERPDGSNFTLKIRSTKLEDSAMYFCASRPGTSAWETQYFGPGTRLLVL.

The chain couples TRBV7-9 to TRBJ2-7, with D hard to call. V lost 4 bases and J 7 bases, leaving 11 bases between the germline ends. The CDR3 sequence is 12 residues long. The germline V gene encodes CDR1 SEHNR and CDR2 FQNEAQ (reference sequence). CDR3 region: CASSSPPVEQYF. In DNA form, the CDR3 reads TGTGCCAGCAGCTCCCCTCCGGTGGAGCAGTACTTC. Looking up the rest from reference TRBV7-9 and TRBJ2-7 gives the full variable domain: DTGVSQNPRHKITKRGQNVTFRCDPISEHNRLYWYRQTLGQGPEFLTYFQNEAQLEKSRLLSDRFSAERPKGSFSTLEIQRTEQGDSAMYLCASSSPPVEQYFGPGTRLTVT.

Comment on this clone: This sample includes further DNA sequences coding for the same CDR3. The chain has TRBV30 and TRBJ2-2; D is uncertain. This CDR3 is built from 13 residues. The germline V gene has CDR1 GTSNPN and CDR2 SVGIG (reference sequence). V gave up 3 bases and J gave up 4 bases, with 9 bases separating them. CDR3 in amino acids: CAWSPGGTGELFF. The CDR3 DNA sequence: TGTGCCTGGAGCCCCGGCGGCACCGGGGAGCTGTTTTTT.

V usage is TRBV28 and J usage is TRBJ2-7; a weak D match, TRBD1 (6 bases). Trimming stripped 8 bases from V and 6 bases from J, with 14 bases between. CDR3 length: 12 residues. The germline V gene has CDR1 MDHEN and CDR2 SYDVKM. This CDR3 reads CASGDTPLEQYF. CDR3 DNA sequence: TGTGCCAGCGGGGACACCCCCCTCGAGCAGTACTTC.

This clone was counted once. V usage is TRBV11-3 and J usage is TRBJ2-1, with TRBD2 matching over 9 bases. With 1 base clipped from V and 5 bases from J, the junction kept 6 bases outside the gene matches. Germline CDR1 SGHNT, CDR2 YENEEA. CDR3 length equals 16 residues. The CDR3 region has the DNA TGTGCCAGCAGCTTAGTAAGCGGGGGGACAGACAATGAGCAGTTCTTC. This gives the protein CASSLVSGGTDNEQFF.

The genes are TRBV6-5 and TRBJ1-2; D perhaps matches TRBD1 (6 bases). CDR1 and CDR2 (germline): MNHEY, SVGAGI. Trimming shortened V by 5 bases and J by 5 bases, and 18 bases separated the two germline ends. This CDR3 comprises 15 residues. The CDR3 DNA follows: TGTGCCAGCAGTCAGGGGCCAATTGACATTTATGGCTACACCTTC. Its translation: CASSQGPIDIYGYTF.

The chain recombines TRBV7-9 with TRBJ2-7; D remains unclear. CDR1 and CDR2 (germline): SEHNR, FQNEAQ (reference sequence). Trimming stripped 6 bases from V and 1 base from J, with 7 bases between. The CDR3 consists of 12 residues. CDR3 in amino acids: CASRRDSYEQYF. The CDR3 DNA reads TGTGCCAGCAGGAGAGATTCCTACGAGCAGTACTTC.

The gene calls are TRBV5-1 and TRBJ2-5, with D possibly being TRBD2 (6 bases). Trimming stripped 0 bases from V and 4 bases from J, with 13 bases between. Germline-derived CDR1 and CDR2 are SGHRS and YFSETQ. CDR3 length equals 15 residues. CDR3 sequence reads: CASSLGREARETQYF. The CDR3 DNA sequence: TGCGCCAGCAGCTTGGGGAGGGAGGCGAGAGAGACCCAGTACTTC.